Each of the 21 T cell receptor beta chains below was sequenced from the same sample in a study of blood T cell repertoires in COVID-19. The assay was immunoSEQ multiplex PCR, and TCRdb's table has in-frame clones only and misses some. The sample yields tens of thousands of clones, around 85% seen once. Specimen: peripheral blood. The source is an elderly man with active or convalescent COVID-19.

For the CDR3, the DNA is TGTGCCAGCTCCGTTAGCGGGGGTCCCTACGAGCAGTACTTC. As protein: CASSVSGGPYEQYF. The V call is TRBV18, the J call TRBJ2-7, with 9 bases fitting TRBD2. Looked up from germline, CDR1 is KGHSH and CDR2 is LQKENI. With V trimmed by 6 bases and J by 2 bases, 5 bases remained unmatched. The CDR3 is 14 amino acids.

The J gene is TRBJ1-5, the V gene TRBV4-2; 7 nucleotides align to TRBD1. Trimming cost V 1 base and J 5 bases; bases outside gene matches: 14. CDR3 length equals 18 residues. Germline V gene data show CDR1 as LGHNA and CDR2 as YNFKEQ. The CDR3 loop reads CASSQVLESRGNYQPQHF. CDR3 coding DNA: TGTGCCAGCAGCCAAGTTTTAGAGTCCAGGGGGAACTATCAGCCCCAGCATTTT.

The chain is built from TRBV5-1 and TRBJ1-3; D uncertain. This CDR3 comprises 16 residues. Per germline, CDR1 SGHRS and CDR2 YFSETQ. V lost 4 bases to trimming and J lost 0 bases, with 14 bases between them. The CDR3 region has the DNA TGCGCCAGCAGCCCATCGGGTACGGACTCTGGAAACACCATATATTTT. Protein product: CASSPSGTDSGNTIYF.

This clone has only one observation. This chain links TRBV5-1 with TRBJ2-7; no clear D gene. This CDR3 has 13 amino acids. V was trimmed by 1 base and J by 3 bases, leaving 8 bases between them. In germline, CDR1 is SGHRS, CDR2 YFSETQ. The CDR3 spells CASSLLPIYEQYF. The CDR3 coding sequence is TGCGCCAGCAGCTTGCTACCAATCTACGAGCAGTACTTC. Combining the CDR3 with reference TRBV5-1 and TRBJ2-7 gives the whole variable domain KAGVTQTPRYLIKTRGQQVTLSCSPISGHRSVSWYQQTPGQGLQFLFEYFSETQRNKGNFPGRFSGRQFSNSRSEMNVSTLELGDSALYLCASSLLPIYEQYFGPGTRLTVT.

This rearrangement joins TRBV7-8 to TRBJ2-5, with D perhaps matching TRBD2 (7 bases). Per germline, CDR1 SGHVS and CDR2 FQNEAQ. The CDR3 length is 13 residues. The V and J ends lost 7 bases and 7 bases respectively, with 16 bases between them. The CDR3: CASTPRGAGTQYF. As DNA, the CDR3 is TGTGCCAGCACCCCCCGGGGGGCCGGGACCCAGTACTTC.

The chain carries TRBV4-1 and TRBJ2-1; D not resolved. Trimming removed 1 base from V and 3 bases from J, with 16 bases in between. This CDR3 spans 17 amino acids. The germline V gene encodes CDR1 MGHRA and CDR2 YSYEKL. In DNA, the CDR3 is TGCGCCAGCAGCCAAGGTCTACTTCAGACTGGCTACAATGAGCAGTTCTTC. Translation gives CASSQGLLQTGYNEQFF.

V and J are TRBV6-5 and TRBJ1-1; tentatively, D is TRBD1 (5 bases). Per germline, CDR1 MNHEY and CDR2 SVGAGI. There are 14 residues in the CDR3. Trimming cost V 7 bases and J 1 base, with 13 bases left between them. CDR3 amino acids: CASTVGAPNTEAFF. The CDR3 nucleotides read TGTGCCAGCACGGTTGGGGCACCGAACACTGAAGCTTTCTTT.

The chain has TRBV6-5 and TRBJ2-2; no definite D call. Trimming shortened V by 6 bases and J by 1 base, and 12 bases separated the two germline ends. The CDR3 consists of 15 residues. CDR1 is MNHEY and CDR2 is SVGAGI in the germline V gene. The CDR3, as DNA: TGTGCCAGCAGATATACACCACAGAACACCGGGGAGCTGTTTTTT. This encodes CASRYTPQNTGELFF.

The rearrangement links TRBV5-1 to TRBJ2-5; maybe TRBD1 (6 bases). Trimming left V 0 bases short and J 3 bases short, with 6 bases between. This CDR3 has 13 amino acids. CDR1 SGHRS and CDR2 YFSETQ come from the germline V gene. DNA for the CDR3: TGCGCCAGCAGCTTGGACAGGGAAGAGACCCAGTACTTC. It codes for CASSLDREETQYF. The whole variable domain, filled in from reference TRBV5-1 and TRBJ2-5, reads KAGVTQTPRYLIKTRGQQVTLSCSPISGHRSVSWYQQTPGQGLQFLFEYFSETQRNKGNFPGRFSGRQFSNSRSEMNVSTLELGDSALYLCASSLDREETQYFGPGTRLLVL.

V and J are TRBV5-5 and TRBJ2-2; D might be TRBD1 (6 bases). The CDR3 extends over 17 amino acids. In germline, CDR1 is SGHKS, CDR2 YYEKEE (reference sequence). V was pared by 3 bases and J by 4 bases, with 19 bases between. CDR3 protein: CASSSRQVKSFTGELFF. The CDR3 DNA sequence: TGTGCCAGCAGCTCACGACAGGTTAAATCGTTCACCGGGGAGCTGTTTTTT. Drawing the rest from reference TRBV5-5 and TRBJ2-2, the complete variable domain is DAGVTQSPTHLIKTRGQQVTLRCSPISGHKSVSWYQQVLGQGPQFIFQYYEKEERGRGNFPDRFSARQFPNYSSELNVNALLLGDSALYLCASSSRQVKSFTGELFFGEGSRLTVL.

V usage is TRBV7-4 and J usage is TRBJ2-7, with 8 bases that match TRBD2. From germline, CDR1 is SGHVT and CDR2 SQSDAQ. The trim removed 0 bases at V and 5 bases at J, leaving 9 bases unmatched. The CDR3 is made up of 16 amino acids. In DNA form, the CDR3 reads TGTGCCAGCAGCTTAGCCCAGGGGCGGGAGGCAGACGAGCAGTACTTC. This sequence encodes CASSLAQGREADEQYF.

This clone was observed a handful of times. The J gene is TRBJ2-2, the V gene TRBV10-1; a weak D match, TRBD2 (7 bases). This CDR3 comprises 16 residues. Germline lookup yields CDR1 WNHNN and CDR2 SYGVQD (reference sequence). The V gene lost 8 bases and the J gene lost 3 bases, with 19 bases spanning the gap. The CDR3 protein is CASLRTAGIYTGELFF. The CDR3 DNA reads TGCGCCAGCCTCCGGACAGCGGGAATTTACACCGGGGAGCTGTTTTTT.

CDR3 nucleotides: TGTGCCAGCAGCTTAGATCAGGGTACGGACGAGCAGTACTTC. Its protein is CASSLDQGTDEQYF. J is TRBJ2-7 and V is TRBV11-2; D possibly corresponds to TRBD1 (5 bases). Trimming pared 0 bases from V and 5 bases from J, leaving 11 bases between. Germline-derived CDR1 and CDR2 are SGHAT and FQNNGV. This CDR3 is 14 amino acids long.

The rearrangement uses TRBV12-3 or TRBV12-4 and TRBJ1-3; TRBD1 is a possible D gene (5 bases). This CDR3 has 12 amino acids. V lost 7 bases and J 8 bases, leaving 12 bases between the germline ends. In DNA form, the CDR3 reads TGTGCCAGCAACGCTTGGGGGGACACCATATATTTT. Translation: CASNAWGDTIYF.

The CDR3 DNA reads as TGCAGCGTTCACCTTAACCGGGACTCTGGAAACACCATATATTTT. Encoded protein: CSVHLNRDSGNTIYF. This chain links TRBV29-1 with TRBJ1-3; unclear D gene. Trimming removed 5 bases at V and 0 bases at J, with 14 bases between. The CDR3 contains 15 residues. Germline assignment: CDR1 SQVTM and CDR2 ANQGSEA.

In its sample, this clone was seen a few times. V usage is TRBV7-8 and J usage is TRBJ2-3; D uncertain. The V gene's germline CDR1 is SGHVS and CDR2 FQNEAQ. This CDR3 is built from 14 residues. The germline V and J ends were trimmed by 2 bases and 1 base, with 7 bases remaining between them. CDR3 residues: CASSLSEGTDTQYF. The CDR3, as DNA: TGTGCCAGCAGCTTATCCGAGGGCACAGATACGCAGTATTTT.

The chain has TRBV11-3 and TRBJ2-3, with TRBD2 as a possible D gene (5 bases). The V gene lost 1 base and the J gene lost 0 bases, with 8 bases spanning the gap. This CDR3 is 15 amino acids long. The germline V gene has CDR1 SGHNT and CDR2 YENEEA. The CDR3 sequence is CASSLGRESTDTQYF. CDR3 DNA: TGTGCCAGCAGCTTAGGACGGGAAAGCACAGATACGCAGTATTTT.

This rearrangement joins TRBV14 to TRBJ1-6; D possibly corresponds to TRBD1 (6 bases). The CDR3 has 14 amino acids. Trimming took 4 bases from V and 7 from J, leaving 11 bases between them. CDR1 is SGHDN and CDR2 is FVKESK in the germline V gene. The CDR3 region is CASSRTVHNSPLHF. CDR3 in DNA: TGTGCCAGCAGCCGGACAGTGCACAATTCACCCCTCCACTTT.

V is TRBV15 and J is TRBJ1-3; D call uncertain. Trimming removed 0 bases at V and 6 bases at J, with 12 bases between. Germline lookup yields CDR1 LNHNV and CDR2 YYDKDF (reference sequence). The CDR3 covers 15 residues. The CDR3 spells CATSRDVLPLNTIYF. As DNA, the CDR3 is TGTGCCACCAGCAGAGATGTTCTCCCACTAAACACCATATATTTT.

The V gene is TRBV5-4, the J gene TRBJ2-1; 8 bases agree with TRBD2. Losses at the gene ends were 4 bases for V and 5 bases for J; bases not matched to a gene: 5. The V gene's germline CDR1 is SGHNT and CDR2 YYREEE (reference sequence). The CDR3 sequence is 14 residues long. The CDR3 reads CASSRGLANNEQFF. The CDR3, as DNA: TGTGCCAGCAGCCGCGGACTAGCCAACAATGAGCAGTTCTTC.

The gene calls are TRBV7-3 and TRBJ2-3; 13 nucleotides line up with TRBD2. Germline assignment: CDR1 SGHTA and CDR2 FQGTGA. Trimming took 5 bases from V and 9 from J; bases not matched to a gene: 8. This CDR3 has 15 amino acids. Here the CDR3 DNA reads TGTGCCAGCAGCGGAAGTGGACTAGCGGGAGAAACGCAGTATTTT. Amino acids: CASSGSGLAGETQYF.